Presented here are 21 T cell receptor beta chains from one specimen sequenced in a study of T-cell memory formation after mild COVID-19. From the 5' RACE reads, TCRdb called clonotypes with MiXCR, one entry per CDR3 protein. Here the sample spans just over 350,000 distinct CDR3 sequences, around 14% being singletons. Sequencing used PBMCs or a T cell subset sorted from them (not recorded which). These receptors were collected from a man aged 18-30 years who had mild COVID-19 (a few samples of this study predate the infection). Cell type and time point are not known.

This clonotype was recorded a few times. The genes are TRBV7-2 and TRBJ1-5; D gene unclear. V gave up 1 base and J gave up 4 bases, with 14 bases separating them. CDR3 length: 16 amino acids. The germline V gene encodes CDR1 SGHTA and CDR2 FQGNSA. The CDR3 spells CASSLEVLLPNQPQHF. CDR3 DNA: TGTGCCAGCAGCTTAGAAGTCCTGCTACCAAATCAGCCCCAGCATTTT. The whole variable domain, filled in from reference TRBV7-2 and TRBJ1-5, reads GAGVSQSPSNKVTEKGKDVELRCDPISGHTALYWYRQSLGQGLEFLIYFQGNSAPDKSGLPSDRFSAERTGGSVSTLTIQRTQQEDSAVYLCASSLEVLLPNQPQHFGDGTRLSIL.

This clonotype was recorded a few times. The chain couples TRBV3-1 to TRBJ1-1; 8 nucleotides match TRBD1. V shed 4 bases and J 10 bases; nucleotides not matched to a gene: 5. The CDR3 has 12 amino acids. Germline CDR1 is LGHDT and CDR2 is YNNKEL (reference sequence). CDR3 sequence: CASSLGDRGAFF. In DNA form, the CDR3 reads TGTGCCAGCAGCCTCGGAGACAGGGGAGCTTTCTTT.

The chain links TRBV12-3 or TRBV12-4 to TRBJ1-5; D might be TRBD1 (5 bases). This CDR3 contains 15 residues. V lost 3 bases, J lost 0 bases, and 9 bases lay in between. The CDR3 protein is CASSFRDGSNQPQHF. DNA of the CDR3: TGTGCCAGCAGTTTTCGGGACGGTAGCAATCAGCCCCAGCATTTT.

This clonotype was counted at least ten times. The genes are TRBV7-9 and TRBJ2-3; D remains unclear. Germline V lookup: CDR1 SEHNR, CDR2 FQNEAQ (reference sequence). This CDR3 is 14 amino acids long. Trimming took 1 base from V and 5 from J, leaving 10 bases between them. The CDR3 bases are TGTGCCAGCAGCTTAGGACTCTGGGAAGATACGCAGTATTTT. Translating it yields CASSLGLWEDTQYF. Using reference TRBV7-9 and TRBJ2-3 for the parts outside the CDR3, the full variable domain is DTGVSQNPRHKITKRGQNVTFRCDPISEHNRLYWYRQTLGQGPEFLTYFQNEAQLEKSRLLSDRFSAERPKGSFSTLEIQRTEQGDSAMYLCASSLGLWEDTQYFGPGTRLTVL.

The rearrangement links TRBV9 to TRBJ2-2; D is ambiguous. V lost 0 bases and J lost 3, with 9 bases in between. Germline CDR1 and CDR2: SGDLS and YYNGEE. This CDR3 region has 15 residues. The CDR3 sequence: CASSVAGTYTGELFF. CDR3 sequence (DNA): TGTGCCAGCAGCGTAGCTGGCACTTACACCGGGGAGCTGTTTTTT.

This chain connects TRBV24-1 to TRBJ2-3; 7 nucleotides align to TRBD1. The CDR3 runs to 22 residues. Trimming cost V 4 bases and J 0 bases; bases outside gene matches: 24. Germline CDR1 is KGHDR and CDR2 is SFDVKD. The CDR3 DNA follows: TGTGCCACCAGTGAACAGGGGCGAAATTTTCCAATGCTACGGATTAGCACAGATACGCAGTATTTT. Its protein product is CATSEQGRNFPMLRISTDTQYF.

The CDR3 is CASSFQDQPQHF. The CDR3, as DNA: TGTGCCAGCAGCTTTCAAGACCAGCCCCAGCATTTT. The chain is built from TRBV7-2 and TRBJ1-5; no reliable D call. The CDR3 runs to 12 residues. Germline V lookup: CDR1 SGHTA, CDR2 FQGNSA. Deletions cut 3 bases from V and 7 bases from J, with 7 bases between.

V usage is TRBV6-2 or TRBV6-3 and J usage is TRBJ2-7, with 9 bases identical to TRBD1. Per the germline V gene, CDR1 is MNHEY and CDR2 is SVGEGT. V dropped 6 bases and J dropped 1; count of bases not matched to a gene: 4. This CDR3 spans 14 amino acids. CDR3 loop: CASRTGTGSYEQYV. Here the CDR3 DNA reads TGTGCCAGCAGAACCGGGACAGGGTCCTACGAGCAGTACGTC.

The chain has TRBV4-2 and TRBJ2-2; 9 positions agree with TRBD1. V shed 7 bases and J 2 bases; nucleotides not matched to a gene: 5. Per the germline V gene, CDR1 is LGHNA and CDR2 is YNFKEQ. The CDR3 sequence is 15 residues long. In DNA, the CDR3 is TGTGCCAGCAAGGGGACAGGGCCTAACACCGGGGAGCTGTTTTTT. Encoded protein: CASKGTGPNTGELFF.

This clonotype occurred a few times. The genes are TRBV4-1 and TRBJ1-1; D unresolved. V lost 6 bases, J lost 0 bases, and 20 bases lay in between. CDR1 and CDR2 from the germline V gene are MGHRA and YSYEKL. CDR3 length equals 17 residues. The CDR3 DNA follows: TGCGCCAGCAGGAGGGCCCCGACGTCAGTCATGAACACTGAAGCTTTCTTT. Amino acid sequence: CASRRAPTSVMNTEAFF.

This clonotype turned up a few times. The genes are TRBV4-2 and TRBJ2-3, with 9 positions matching TRBD2. Germline CDR1 reads LGHNA; CDR2 reads YNFKEQ. The CDR3 is made up of 17 amino acids. Germline trimming cut 0 bases from V and 2 bases from J; bases unmatched to any gene: 6. The CDR3 region is CASSQDWRGGYTDTQYF. CDR3 nucleotide sequence: TGTGCCAGCAGCCAAGATTGGCGGGGGGGATACACAGATACGCAGTATTTT.

The chain is built from TRBV5-1 and TRBJ2-3, with TRBD2 matching 8 bases. The germline V gene encodes CDR1 SGHRS and CDR2 YFSETQ. J lost 1 base, V lost 7 bases, and 11 bases had no gene match. This CDR3 is built from 16 residues. CDR3 residues: CASHGTGSGGTDTQYF. CDR3 bases: TGCGCCAGCCATGGCACCGGTAGCGGGGGCACAGATACGCAGTATTTT.

This clonotype was recorded a few times. The chain links TRBV7-7 to TRBJ2-7; D is possibly TRBD1 (5 bases). Germline CDR1 and CDR2: SSHAT and FNYEAQ (reference sequence). This CDR3 region has 14 residues. Trimming removed 2 bases from V and 6 bases from J, with 14 bases in between. CDR3 in amino acids: CASSLPEQVPEQYF. The CDR3 DNA follows: TGTGCCAGCAGCTTACCGGAACAGGTTCCCGAGCAGTACTTC. The variable domain in full, with the rest retrieved from reference TRBV7-7 and TRBJ2-7, is GAGVSQSPRYKVTKRGQDVTLRCDPISSHATLYWYQQALGQGPEFLTYFNYEAQPDKSGLPSDRFSAERPEGSISTLTIQRTEQRDSAMYRCASSLPEQVPEQYFGPGTRLTVT.

Points on this clonotype: Germline and junction disagree at one end, which may indicate a read error. V and J are TRBV18 and TRBJ1-6; 7 bases agree with TRBD1. Germline V gene lookup returns CDR1 KGHSH and CDR2 LQKENI. CDR3 length equals 15 residues. This CDR3 reads CARSPRDSYNSPLHF. As DNA, the CDR3 is TGTGCCAGATCACCACGGGACAGTTATAATTCACCCCTCCACTTT.

The chain joins TRBV6-2 or TRBV6-3 to TRBJ1-6; D possibly corresponds to TRBD1 (6 bases). This CDR3 has 13 amino acids. V was pared by 6 bases and J by 8 bases, with 11 bases between. From germline, CDR1 is MNHEY and CDR2 SVGEGT. The CDR3 loop is CASRTDSDSPLHF. CDR3 nucleotides: TGTGCCAGCAGAACGGACAGTGATTCACCCCTCCACTTT.

V is TRBV6-2 or TRBV6-3 and J is TRBJ2-7; 10 bases are shared with TRBD2. The germline gives CDR1 MNHEY, CDR2 SVGEGT. The CDR3 is 15 amino acids. V was clipped by 2 bases and J by 3 bases; unmatched bases: 4. The CDR3 DNA reads as TGTGCCAGCAGTTACCCACTAGCGGGGAACTACGAGCAGTACTTC. It is translated as CASSYPLAGNYEQYF.

This clonotype was seen a few times. The chain joins TRBV5-1 to TRBJ1-2; D unclear. Between the trimmed V and J ends, which lost 0 bases and 6 bases, there was a span of 12 bases. The CDR3 length is 14 residues. Germline CDR1 is SGHRS and CDR2 is YFSETQ. CDR3 amino acids: CASSLEARADGYTF. The CDR3 DNA reads as TGCGCCAGCAGCTTGGAAGCAAGGGCGGATGGCTACACCTTC.

Many counts were recorded for this clonotype. This chain uses TRBV9 with TRBJ2-3, with a possible D match to TRBD1 (6 bases). The length of the CDR3 is 15 residues. V lost 4 bases, J lost 4 bases, and 16 bases lay in between. CDR1 and CDR2 (germline): SGDLS, YYNGEE. CDR3 DNA: TGTGCCAGCAGCCCTCAGGGGATCCACGCAGATACGCAGTATTTT. Translating gives CASSPQGIHADTQYF.

This clonotype was seen a handful of times. This sequence joins TRBV6-6 and TRBJ2-1; D may be TRBD1 (6 bases). V was cut by 7 bases and J by 6 bases, with 16 bases left in between. The germline gives CDR1 MNHNY, CDR2 SVGAGI (reference sequence). The CDR3 loop spans 14 amino acids. In DNA form, the CDR3 reads TGTGCCAGCATTGGGTGGGGGCTATCCAATGAGCAGTTCTTC. It specifies CASIGWGLSNEQFF.

This clonotype was counted ten times or more. The chain combines TRBV7-9 with TRBJ2-7, with 7 bases identical to TRBD2. With V trimmed by 5 bases and J by 0 bases, 1 base remained unmatched. The germline V gene has CDR1 SEHNR and CDR2 FQNEAQ (reference sequence). The CDR3 has 13 amino acids. CDR3: CASSRDYSYEQYV. In DNA, the CDR3 is TGTGCCAGCAGCCGGGACTACTCCTACGAGCAGTACGTC.

This chain links TRBV28 with TRBJ1-1; D possibly corresponds to TRBD1 (5 bases). The CDR3 runs 14 residues. CDR1 MDHEN and CDR2 SYDVKM come from the germline V gene. The ends were cut back, 1 base at V and 10 bases at J, with 16 bases in the middle. This CDR3 is CASSLLGTGELAFF. The CDR3 DNA sequence: TGTGCCAGCAGTTTATTGGGGACGGGGGAATTAGCTTTCTTT.